This T cell receptor (beta chain) was captured by sequencing in a study of blood T cells in healthy people across ages. Using a J-beta primer mix together with a sample-barcoded 5' primer, a second PCR was run for roughly 7 to 12 cycles. TCRdb ran MiXCR on the 5' RACE reads and lists one entry per CDR3 protein. Among under 1,100,000 distinct CDR3 sequences listed, 25% were seen once. Germline CDR1 SGHTA, CDR2 FQGNSA. The length of the CDR3 is 15 residues. The germline V and J ends were trimmed by 0 bases and 3 bases, with 10 bases remaining between them. This sample also belongs to another study, concerning T cells of mothers and their children.

The sequence was collected from a girl under 10 years old in good health. V gene TRBV7-2 combines with J gene TRBJ2-3, with D uncertain. The sequencing sample was made of blood. The CDR3 sequence: CASSLARMGTDTQYF. Here the CDR3 DNA reads TGTGCCAGCAGCTTAGCGCGGATGGGAACAGATACGCAGTATTTT.